Listed below are T cell receptor beta chains from one sample, sequenced in a study of shared clonotypes between healthy human individuals. Generated by immunoSEQ multiplex PCR, the TCRdb table keeps only in-frame clones and is missing some. The profile shows hundreds of thousands of clones, 90% to 97% of them singletons. Sequenced material: naive CD8+ T cells sorted from blood. These receptors came from a woman younger than 45 in good health. The CDR3 runs from the conserved cysteine through the conserved F or W. A D gene is named only where the DNA matches it firmly. Rows give clone size only sometimes, using once, few, many, or a class for an expanded clone.

j_gene: TRBJ2-1
abundance: .
v_gene: TRBV7-9
d_gene: TRBD2
CDR3aa: CASSFKEASGSPTYNEQFF
CDR3nt: TGTGCCAGCAGCTTTAAGGAGGCTAGCGGGAGCCCAACCTACAATGAGCAGTTCTTC

j_gene: TRBJ1-1
abundance: .
v_gene: TRBV9
d_gene: .
CDR3aa: CASSVGGRTEAFF
CDR3nt: TGTGCCAGCAGCGTGGGGGGACGGACTGAAGCTTTCTTT

j_gene: TRBJ1-2
abundance: .
v_gene: TRBV2
d_gene: TRBD1
CDR3aa: CASSGGQGVANYGYTF
CDR3nt: TGTGCCAGCAGTGGGGGACAGGGGGTAGCTAACTATGGCTACACCTTC

j_gene: TRBJ2-7
abundance: .
v_gene: TRBV5-1
d_gene: TRBD2
CDR3aa: CASSLWAGGSYEQYF
CDR3nt: TGCGCCAGCAGCTTGTGGGCGGGAGGTTCCTACGAGCAGTACTTC

j_gene: TRBJ2-1
abundance: .
v_gene: TRBV5-4
d_gene: .
CDR3aa: CASSLEWAPQFF
CDR3nt: TGTGCCAGCAGCTTGGAGTGGGCCCCGCAGTTCTTC

j_gene: TRBJ2-1
abundance: .
v_gene: TRBV2
d_gene: TRBD1
CDR3aa: CASTNRGHEQFF
CDR3nt: TGTGCCAGCACCAACAGGGGCCATGAGCAGTTCTTC

j_gene: TRBJ2-7
abundance: .
v_gene: TRBV5-4
d_gene: .
CDR3aa: CASSSLYEQYF
CDR3nt: TGTGCCAGCAGCTCTCTCTACGAGCAGTACTTC

j_gene: TRBJ2-1
abundance: .
v_gene: TRBV7-3
d_gene: TRBD2
CDR3aa: CASTSGGGEQFF
CDR3nt: TGTGCCAGCACCTCCGGCGGGGGTGAGCAGTTCTTC

j_gene: TRBJ2-7
abundance: .
v_gene: TRBV19
d_gene: .
CDR3aa: CASSIDRTAYEQYF
CDR3nt: TGTGCCAGTAGTATAGATCGGACAGCCTACGAGCAGTACTTC

j_gene: TRBJ2-1
abundance: .
v_gene: TRBV28
d_gene: TRBD2
CDR3aa: CASSPTSGLNEQFF
CDR3nt: TGTGCCAGCAGCCCTACTAGCGGCTTAAATGAGCAGTTCTTC

j_gene: TRBJ2-1
abundance: once
v_gene: TRBV11-2
d_gene: .
CDR3aa: CASFQGNYFNEQFF
CDR3nt: TGTGCCTCTTTCCAGGGGAATTATTTCAATGAGCAGTTCTTC

j_gene: TRBJ2-3
abundance: .
v_gene: TRBV4-1
d_gene: .
CDR3aa: CASSQEAASTDTQYF
CDR3nt: TGCGCCAGCAGCCAAGAGGCTGCTAGCACAGATACGCAGTATTTT

j_gene: TRBJ2-7
abundance: once
v_gene: TRBV6-1
d_gene: .
CDR3aa: CASSALRAGAYEQYF
CDR3nt: TGTGCCAGCAGTGCCCTCAGGGCAGGGGCCTACGAGCAGTACTTC

j_gene: TRBJ2-1
abundance: .
v_gene: TRBV6-6
d_gene: .
CDR3aa: CASGTSGYNEQFF
CDR3nt: TGTGCCAGCGGGACATCGGGATACAATGAGCAGTTCTTC

j_gene: TRBJ2-3
abundance: .
v_gene: TRBV7-2
d_gene: .
CDR3aa: CASSLGIDTQYF
CDR3nt: TGTGCCAGCAGCTTAGGTATAGATACGCAGTATTTT

j_gene: TRBJ2-1
abundance: .
v_gene: TRBV9
d_gene: .
CDR3aa: CASSSGAEQFF
CDR3nt: TGTGCCAGCAGCTCAGGTGCTGAGCAGTTCTTC

j_gene: TRBJ2-7
abundance: .
v_gene: TRBV6-1
d_gene: TRBD1
CDR3aa: CASSEGWTGTYEQYF
CDR3nt: TGTGCCAGCAGTGAAGGTTGGACAGGGACCTACGAGCAGTACTTC

j_gene: TRBJ2-7
abundance: once
v_gene: TRBV9
d_gene: .
CDR3aa: CASSVAAGPTYEQYF
CDR3nt: TGTGCCAGCAGCGTAGCTGCGGGTCCGACCTACGAGCAGTACTTC